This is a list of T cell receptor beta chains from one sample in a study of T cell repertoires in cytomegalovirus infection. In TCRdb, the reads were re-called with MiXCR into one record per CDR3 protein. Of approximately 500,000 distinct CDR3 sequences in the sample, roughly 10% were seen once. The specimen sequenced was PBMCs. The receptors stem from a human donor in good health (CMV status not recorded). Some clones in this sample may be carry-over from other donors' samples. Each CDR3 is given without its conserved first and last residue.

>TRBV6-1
ASSEFWTGGSYEQY
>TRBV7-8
ASSSRRDRAGELF
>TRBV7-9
ASSGGPLTY
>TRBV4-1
ASSQTGGELF
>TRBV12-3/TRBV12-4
ASSYETGFQPQH
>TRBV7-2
ASRQGQPDSPLH
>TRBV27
ASSPSTGNTEAF
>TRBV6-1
ASSEWGGSSYNEQF
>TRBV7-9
ASSSPTVEQETQY
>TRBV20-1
SASFDGGNTEAF
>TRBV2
ASSELGSGHPEAF
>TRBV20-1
SAGAGTADSPLH
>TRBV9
ASSGSKATSNSPLH
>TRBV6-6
ASSYVTRELNTGELF
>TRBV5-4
ASSFRTESNGYT
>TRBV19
ASSITSGRTDTQY
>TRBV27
ASSTGQGWANEKLF
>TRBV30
AWSVRGAKY
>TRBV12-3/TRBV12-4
ASSRERGADSPLH
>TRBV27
ASSLVFGWGEQY
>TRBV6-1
ASSGLAVDTGELF
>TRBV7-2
ASSIQVPEQF